Listed below are T cell receptor beta chains from one sample, sequenced in a study of T cell responses to AZD1222 COVID-19 vaccine. Some clones are missing from TCRdb's copy, which holds only in-frame ones; the method was immunoSEQ multiplex PCR. The sample lists fewer than 300,000 clones; 85% to 95% were seen once. The specimen was peripheral blood, collected on day 0 of AZD1222 vaccination. The receptors stem from an adult in good health. CDR3s include the opening cysteine and the closing phenylalanine or tryptophan. A D gene is named only where the DNA matches it firmly. Clone size appears in some rows only: once, few, many, or a class for an expanded clone.

v_call: TRBV3-1/TRBV3-2
clone_size: NA
j_call: TRBJ2-2
cdr3_length: 14
d_call: NA
cdr3_nt: TGTGCCAGCAGCCTGGACAGCTACACCAGGGAGCTGTTTTTT
cdr3_aa: CASSLDSYTRELFF

v_call: TRBV6-6
clone_size: NA
j_call: TRBJ2-5
cdr3_length: 11
d_call: NA
cdr3_nt: TGTGCCAGCAGTCAACAAGAGACCCAGTACTTC
cdr3_aa: CASSQQETQYF

v_call: TRBV6-5
clone_size: NA
j_call: TRBJ1-2
cdr3_length: 16
d_call: NA
cdr3_nt: TGTGCCAGCAGTTACGAAGGGACATGGGGCAACTATGGCTACACCTTC
cdr3_aa: CASSYEGTWGNYGYTF

v_call: TRBV10-3
clone_size: NA
j_call: TRBJ2-1
cdr3_length: 12
d_call: NA
cdr3_nt: TGTGCCATCAGTGAGTCAGGGTACGAGCAGTTCTTC
cdr3_aa: CAISESGYEQFF

v_call: TRBV19
clone_size: NA
j_call: TRBJ2-7
cdr3_length: 12
d_call: NA
cdr3_nt: TGTGCCAGTAGTAACCGACAGTACGAGCAGTACTTC
cdr3_aa: CASSNRQYEQYF

v_call: TRBV6-5
clone_size: NA
j_call: TRBJ1-4
cdr3_length: 15
d_call: NA
cdr3_nt: TGTGCCAGCAGTAAATCAGGGACAACTAATGAAAAACTGTTTTTT
cdr3_aa: CASSKSGTTNEKLFF

v_call: TRBV10-3
clone_size: NA
j_call: TRBJ2-1
cdr3_length: 16
d_call: TRBD2
cdr3_nt: TGTGCCATCAGTGAGATGGCGGGAGGGACGGCCAATGAGCAGTTCTTC
cdr3_aa: CAISEMAGGTANEQFF

v_call: TRBV12-3/TRBV12-4
clone_size: NA
j_call: TRBJ1-2
cdr3_length: 13
d_call: NA
cdr3_nt: TGTGCCAGCAGTCTTAGAGCTAACTATGGCTACACCTTC
cdr3_aa: CASSLRANYGYTF

v_call: TRBV7-9
clone_size: NA
j_call: TRBJ2-5
cdr3_length: 15
d_call: NA
cdr3_nt: TGTGCCAGCAGCCTGGGGGCCGGGCTCCGGGAGACCCAGTACTTC
cdr3_aa: CASSLGAGLRETQYF

v_call: TRBV3-1/TRBV3-2
clone_size: NA
j_call: TRBJ1-1
cdr3_length: 15
d_call: TRBD1
cdr3_nt: TGTGCCAGCAGCCCACCACTACGGGACAGCCCCCGTAGAATCTTT
cdr3_aa: CASSPPLRDSPRRIF

v_call: TRBV24-1
clone_size: NA
j_call: TRBJ2-1
cdr3_length: 15
d_call: TRBD2
cdr3_nt: TGTGCCACCAGTGATGGCGGGAGTAAGTACAATGAGCAGTTCTTC
cdr3_aa: CATSDGGSKYNEQFF

v_call: TRBV19
clone_size: NA
j_call: TRBJ2-7
cdr3_length: 13
d_call: NA
cdr3_nt: TGTGCCAGTAGTTGGCGGGACTCCTACGAGCAGTACTTC
cdr3_aa: CASSWRDSYEQYF

v_call: TRBV4-1
clone_size: NA
j_call: TRBJ2-7
cdr3_length: 15
d_call: NA
cdr3_nt: TGCGCCAGCAGCCAAGGGGAGACTAAATCCTACGAGCAGTACTTC
cdr3_aa: CASSQGETKSYEQYF

v_call: TRBV4-3
clone_size: NA
j_call: TRBJ2-7
cdr3_length: 16
d_call: NA
cdr3_nt: TGCGCCAGCAGCCAAGAAGTCCAGACAGACCTTTACGAGCAGTACTTC
cdr3_aa: CASSQEVQTDLYEQYF

v_call: TRBV7-9
clone_size: NA
j_call: TRBJ1-4
cdr3_length: 14
d_call: NA
cdr3_nt: TGTGCCAGCAGGGGGGGAATCGAGAATGAAAAACTGTTTTTT
cdr3_aa: CASRGGIENEKLFF

v_call: TRBV5-1
clone_size: NA
j_call: TRBJ2-2
cdr3_length: 13
d_call: NA
cdr3_nt: TGCGCCAGCAGCTTGGTTGAGTTGGGGGAGCTGTTTTTT
cdr3_aa: CASSLVELGELFF

v_call: TRBV7-9
clone_size: NA
j_call: TRBJ2-7
cdr3_length: 15
d_call: TRBD1
cdr3_nt: TGTGCCAGCAGCTTAGGGGGACAGGGGGCGGAATGGCAGTACTTC
cdr3_aa: CASSLGGQGAEWQYF

v_call: TRBV10-2
clone_size: once
j_call: TRBJ1-1
cdr3_length: 15
d_call: NA
cdr3_nt: TGCGCCAGCCAGGGTCAAACAGGGCGAGGCACTGAAGCTTTCTTT
cdr3_aa: CASQGQTGRGTEAFF

v_call: TRBV4-3
clone_size: NA
j_call: TRBJ2-2
cdr3_length: 22
d_call: TRBD1
cdr3_nt: TGCGCCAGCAGCCAAGACCACAGGGGGCGGCTAGCGGCCTTTGGGAACACCGGGGAGCTGTTTTTT
cdr3_aa: CASSQDHRGRLAAFGNTGELFF

v_call: TRBV28
clone_size: NA
j_call: TRBJ2-1
cdr3_length: 13
d_call: NA
cdr3_nt: TGTGCCAGCAGTTGGGGGCGGGGGAATGAGCAGTTCTTC
cdr3_aa: CASSWGRGNEQFF

v_call: TRBV4-1
clone_size: NA
j_call: TRBJ1-2
cdr3_length: 15
d_call: NA
cdr3_nt: TGCGCCAGCAGCCAAGATGCAACCCCCTGGAGTAGCTACACCTTC
cdr3_aa: CASSQDATPWSSYTF

v_call: TRBV5-4
clone_size: NA
j_call: TRBJ1-1
cdr3_length: 14
d_call: NA
cdr3_nt: TGTGCCAGCAGCTTACAGGGAATGAACACTGAAGCTTTCTTT
cdr3_aa: CASSLQGMNTEAFF

v_call: TRBV25-1
clone_size: NA
j_call: TRBJ1-4
cdr3_length: 14
d_call: NA
cdr3_nt: TGTGCCAGCAGCCGGACGGGAAGGGGCGAAAAACTGTTTTTT
cdr3_aa: CASSRTGRGEKLFF

v_call: TRBV7-3
clone_size: NA
j_call: TRBJ2-7
cdr3_length: 13
d_call: TRBD2
cdr3_nt: TGTGCCAGCAGCCGACTAGCGGGGTTCGAGCAGTACTTC
cdr3_aa: CASSRLAGFEQYF

v_call: TRBV4-3
clone_size: NA
j_call: TRBJ2-1
cdr3_length: 15
d_call: TRBD2
cdr3_nt: TGCGCCAGCAGCCGGGGGACTAGCGACTACAATGAGCAGTTCTTC
cdr3_aa: CASSRGTSDYNEQFF

v_call: TRBV4-1
clone_size: NA
j_call: TRBJ2-5
cdr3_length: 17
d_call: TRBD2
cdr3_nt: TGCGCCAGCAGCCAAGGGGCTTTTCGGGAGGGGGTCCAGACCCAGTACTTC
cdr3_aa: CASSQGAFREGVQTQYF

v_call: TRBV6-5
clone_size: NA
j_call: TRBJ2-7
cdr3_length: 15
d_call: TRBD1
cdr3_nt: TGTGCCAGCAGTTACTCGACGGGACAGCCCTACGAGCAGTACTTC
cdr3_aa: CASSYSTGQPYEQYF

v_call: TRBV29-1
clone_size: NA
j_call: TRBJ2-7
cdr3_length: 12
d_call: TRBD2
cdr3_nt: TGCAGCGCTAGCGGGACCTCCTACGAGCAGTACTTC
cdr3_aa: CSASGTSYEQYF

v_call: TRBV6-5
clone_size: NA
j_call: TRBJ2-7
cdr3_length: 14
d_call: NA
cdr3_nt: TGTGCCAGCAGCCGTGTGGCAGGCCCAGGCGAGCAGTACTTC
cdr3_aa: CASSRVAGPGEQYF

v_call: TRBV4-2
clone_size: NA
j_call: TRBJ2-1
cdr3_length: 16
d_call: TRBD2
cdr3_nt: TGTGCCAGCAGCCCAGAACTAGCGGGAGGGCAAAATGAGCAGTTCTTC
cdr3_aa: CASSPELAGGQNEQFF

v_call: TRBV19
clone_size: NA
j_call: TRBJ2-7
cdr3_length: 15
d_call: NA
cdr3_nt: TGTGCCAGTAGTAGGCGAGGGGACTCCACCTACGAGCAGTACTTC
cdr3_aa: CASSRRGDSTYEQYF

v_call: TRBV19
clone_size: NA
j_call: TRBJ1-5
cdr3_length: 15
d_call: NA
cdr3_nt: TGTGCCAGTAGTATAAGGGCTAGATCCAATCAGCCCCAGCATTTT
cdr3_aa: CASSIRARSNQPQHF

v_call: TRBV30
clone_size: NA
j_call: TRBJ1-5
cdr3_length: 15
d_call: NA
cdr3_nt: TGTGCCTGGAGTGTACTGGGGGGTAGTCATCAGCCCCAGCATTTT
cdr3_aa: CAWSVLGGSHQPQHF

v_call: TRBV2
clone_size: NA
j_call: TRBJ1-5
cdr3_length: 14
d_call: TRBD1
cdr3_nt: TGTGCCAGCAGTCCCGACAGGGGTAATCAGCCCCAGCATTTT
cdr3_aa: CASSPDRGNQPQHF

v_call: TRBV18
clone_size: NA
j_call: TRBJ1-2
cdr3_length: 16
d_call: TRBD1
cdr3_nt: TGTGCCAGCTCACCAATACTAGCAGGGGGGAACTATGGCTACACCTTC
cdr3_aa: CASSPILAGGNYGYTF

v_call: TRBV5-1
clone_size: NA
j_call: TRBJ1-3
cdr3_length: 16
d_call: NA
cdr3_nt: TGCGCCAGCAGCTTATATGCAGGCCTCTCTGGAAACACCATATATTTT
cdr3_aa: CASSLYAGLSGNTIYF

v_call: TRBV11-3
clone_size: NA
j_call: TRBJ2-2
cdr3_length: 13
d_call: NA
cdr3_nt: TGTGCCAGCAGCTATCAGGGTCACGGGGAGCTGTTTTTT
cdr3_aa: CASSYQGHGELFF

v_call: TRBV25-1
clone_size: NA
j_call: TRBJ1-1
cdr3_length: 12
d_call: NA
cdr3_nt: TGTGCCAGTCTCGGGGGAAACACTGAAGCTTTCTTT
cdr3_aa: CASLGGNTEAFF

v_call: TRBV28
clone_size: NA
j_call: TRBJ2-7
cdr3_length: 14
d_call: NA
cdr3_nt: TGTGCCAGCAAAGCTGGGGGACATCACTACGAGCAGTACTTC
cdr3_aa: CASKAGGHHYEQYF

v_call: TRBV3-1/TRBV3-2
clone_size: NA
j_call: TRBJ2-7
cdr3_length: 14
d_call: TRBD2
cdr3_nt: TGTGCCAGCAGCCCCGGGAGCGGGGCAGGTGAGCAGTACTTC
cdr3_aa: CASSPGSGAGEQYF

v_call: TRBV4-1
clone_size: NA
j_call: TRBJ1-5
cdr3_length: 13
d_call: NA
cdr3_nt: TGCGCCACCGGAGGGGATACCAATCAGCCCCAGCATTTT
cdr3_aa: CATGGDTNQPQHF

v_call: TRBV11-2
clone_size: NA
j_call: TRBJ2-7
cdr3_length: 15
d_call: NA
cdr3_nt: TGTGCCAGCAGCTCCACAGACAGAGCCCAATTGGAGCAGTACTTC
cdr3_aa: CASSSTDRAQLEQYF

v_call: TRBV3-1/TRBV3-2
clone_size: NA
j_call: TRBJ1-6
cdr3_length: 19
d_call: NA
cdr3_nt: TGTGCCAGCAGCCGCTCTGACCTGGGTATAACAGCGCCTTATTCACCCCTCCACTTT
cdr3_aa: CASSRSDLGITAPYSPLHF

v_call: TRBV6-5
clone_size: NA
j_call: TRBJ2-7
cdr3_length: 15
d_call: NA
cdr3_nt: TGTGCCAGCAGTTACGCGACAGTAAGCCAAGGGGAGCAGTACTTC
cdr3_aa: CASSYATVSQGEQYF

v_call: TRBV30
clone_size: NA
j_call: TRBJ2-7
cdr3_length: 13
d_call: NA
cdr3_nt: TGTGCCTGGAGTGAGTGGAGAGCCTACGAGCAGTACTTC
cdr3_aa: CAWSEWRAYEQYF

v_call: TRBV20-1
clone_size: NA
j_call: TRBJ1-1
cdr3_length: 15
d_call: NA
cdr3_nt: TGCAGTGCTAGTAGGACAGCTTGGGTGAACACTGAAGCTTTCTTT
cdr3_aa: CSASRTAWVNTEAFF

v_call: TRBV5-4
clone_size: NA
j_call: TRBJ2-7
cdr3_length: 15
d_call: TRBD2
cdr3_nt: TGTGCCAGCAGCTTGGCTAGCGGGAGCACCTACGAGCAGTACTTC
cdr3_aa: CASSLASGSTYEQYF

v_call: TRBV7-9
clone_size: NA
j_call: TRBJ1-2
cdr3_length: 14
d_call: NA
cdr3_nt: TGTGCCAGCAGCTCCCTAAGGCGGGTTTTAGGCTACACCTTC
cdr3_aa: CASSSLRRVLGYTF

v_call: TRBV5-1
clone_size: NA
j_call: TRBJ2-2
cdr3_length: 17
d_call: TRBD2
cdr3_nt: TGCGCCAGCAGCCAATTCGGACTAGCGGAGGTCACCGGGGAGCTGTTTTTT
cdr3_aa: CASSQFGLAEVTGELFF

v_call: TRBV6-2/TRBV6-3
clone_size: NA
j_call: TRBJ1-1
cdr3_length: 13
d_call: NA
cdr3_nt: TGTGCCAGCAGTTTCCTTTTGAACACTGAAGCTTTCTTT
cdr3_aa: CASSFLLNTEAFF

v_call: TRBV5-4
clone_size: NA
j_call: TRBJ2-2
cdr3_length: 13
d_call: NA
cdr3_nt: TGTGCCAGCAGCTTAAGGGGTTCCGAGGAGCTGTTTTTT
cdr3_aa: CASSLRGSEELFF

v_call: TRBV6-5
clone_size: NA
j_call: TRBJ2-2
cdr3_length: 14
d_call: TRBD1
cdr3_nt: TGTGCCAGCATCCGGACAGGGGGTTCCGGGGAGCTGTTTTTT
cdr3_aa: CASIRTGGSGELFF

v_call: TRBV29-1
clone_size: NA
j_call: TRBJ2-7
cdr3_length: 12
d_call: NA
cdr3_nt: TGCAGCGTTGTTAGTATCTCCTACGAGCAGTACTTC
cdr3_aa: CSVVSISYEQYF

v_call: TRBV3-1/TRBV3-2
clone_size: NA
j_call: TRBJ2-5
cdr3_length: 20
d_call: TRBD1
cdr3_nt: TGTGCCAGCAGCCAGGTGAGTACAGGGGCTGGGGGAGAGTACCAAGAGACCCAGTACTTC
cdr3_aa: CASSQVSTGAGGEYQETQYF

v_call: TRBV11-2
clone_size: NA
j_call: TRBJ2-7
cdr3_length: 13
d_call: NA
cdr3_nt: TGTGCCAGCGGGCGGACTTCCCTCTACGAGCAGTACTTC
cdr3_aa: CASGRTSLYEQYF